The sequence of this T cell receptor beta chain was determined in a study of T cell responses to AZD1222 COVID-19 vaccine. On this clone itself: The antigen is unknown.

Method: immunoSEQ multiplex PCR; TCRdb's copy keeps in-frame clones and lacks some. The table records about 100,000 clones, over 90% of them present only once. General study findings and limits: White British donors predominated, females outnumbered males, and clonal diversity was possibly underestimated.

Sequenced material: peripheral blood, taken on day 0 of AZD1222 vaccination. The receptor comes from an adult in good health.

In DNA form, the CDR3 reads TGTGCCAGCAGCGTAGGGACTAGCGGGGCGAACACCGGGGAGCTGTTTTTT. Translating gives CASSVGTSGANTGELFF. The J gene is TRBJ2-2, the V gene TRBV9, with TRBD2 identical over 12 bases. The CDR3 extends over 17 amino acids. CDR1 and CDR2 (germline): SGDLS, YYNGEE. V lost 0 bases to trimming and J lost 0 bases; unmatched junction nucleotides: 0.